The sequence of this TCR beta chain was determined in a study of early stage breast cancer tumors. CDR3 length: 15 residues. Germline V lookup: CDR1 SNHLY, CDR2 FYNNEI. Trimming removed 1 base from V and 1 base from J, with 8 bases in between. The study's findings and limits: Compared with adjacent normal breast tissue, tumors showed around 2.5-fold greater T cell density and higher clonality.

As regards this clone: Antigen: not known.

TCRdb's copy holds only in-frame clones and misses some; the assay was immunoSEQ multiplex PCR. The sample records about 41,000 clones, roughly 69% being singletons. The V gene is TRBV2, the J gene TRBJ2-1, with D possibly TRBD2 on 6 matching bases. The sequence was obtained from a person between 45 and 65 years old with breast cancer. The sample consisted of blood. This chain's CDR3 is CASSEGGVSYNEQFF. In nucleotides, the CDR3 is TGTGCCAGCAGTGAAGGGGGGGTGTCCTACAATGAGCAGTTCTTC.